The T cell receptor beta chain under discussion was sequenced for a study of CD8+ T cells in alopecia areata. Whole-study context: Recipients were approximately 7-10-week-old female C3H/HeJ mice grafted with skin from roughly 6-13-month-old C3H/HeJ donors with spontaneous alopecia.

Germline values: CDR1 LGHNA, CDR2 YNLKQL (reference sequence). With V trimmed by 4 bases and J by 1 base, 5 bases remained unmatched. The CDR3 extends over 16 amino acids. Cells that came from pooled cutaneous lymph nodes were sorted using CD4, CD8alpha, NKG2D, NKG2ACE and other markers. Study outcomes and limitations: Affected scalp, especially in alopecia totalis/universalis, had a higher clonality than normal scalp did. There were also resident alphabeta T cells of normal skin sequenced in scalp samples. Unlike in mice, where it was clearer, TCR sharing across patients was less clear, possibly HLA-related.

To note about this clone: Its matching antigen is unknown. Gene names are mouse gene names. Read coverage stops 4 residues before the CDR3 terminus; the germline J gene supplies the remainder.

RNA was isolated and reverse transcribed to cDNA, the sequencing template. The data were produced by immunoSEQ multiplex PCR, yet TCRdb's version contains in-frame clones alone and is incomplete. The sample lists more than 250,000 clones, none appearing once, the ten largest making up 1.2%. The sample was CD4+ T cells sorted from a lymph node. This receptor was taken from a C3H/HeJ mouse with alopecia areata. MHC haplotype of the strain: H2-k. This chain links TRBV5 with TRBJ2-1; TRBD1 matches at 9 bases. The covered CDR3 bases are TGTGCCAGCAGCCCCACAGGACAGGGGAACTATGCT. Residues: CASSPTGQGNYA. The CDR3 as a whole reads CASSPTGQGNYAEQFF.